This is a list of T cell receptor beta chains from one sample in a study of cytomegalovirus exposure and HLA in healthy donors. Sequenced by immunoSEQ multiplex PCR; TCRdb stores in-frame clones only, minus some. Here the sample spans about 180,000 clones, 77% being singletons. Sample: PBMCs. These receptors were taken from a man aged 18 to 29 in good health and CMV-seronegative. Both conserved end residues are part of each CDR3. A D gene is named only where the DNA matches it firmly. Rows give clone size only sometimes, using once, few, many, or a class for an expanded clone.

>-|TRBV5-1|TRBD1|TRBJ1-1
TGCGCCAGCAGCTCGAGTAAAAACAGGGGGCTGAGGGACACTGAAGCTTTCTTT
CASSSSKNRGLRDTEAFF
>few|TRBV28|TRBD1|TRBJ2-7
TGTGCCAGCAGCCCAGGGACAGCAATCTACGAGCAGTACTTC
CASSPGTAIYEQYF
>-|TRBV19|-|TRBJ2-2
TGTGCCATATTACAGGATACCGGGGAGCTGTTTTTT
CAILQDTGELFF
>-|TRBV6-5|TRBD2|TRBJ2-1
TGTGCCAGCAGTCTAGCGGGGGGCCTCACCATCTTC
CASSLAGGLTIF
>once|TRBV6-5|TRBD1|TRBJ2-5
TGTGCCAGCAGTTACTCTCGGACAGGGGCGGGTGAGCAGTACTTC
CASSYSRTGAGEQYF
>-|TRBV7-2|TRBD1|TRBJ2-1
TGTGCCAGCAGCTTAGTTGTCAGGGGGTACAATGAGCAGTTCTTC
CASSLVVRGYNEQFF
>-|TRBV27|-|TRBJ1-4
TGTGCCAGCAGTCCCACGAGGGTTACTAATGAAAAACTGTTTTTT
CASSPTRVTNEKLFF
>-|TRBV5-1|-|TRBJ1-1
TGCGCCAGCAGCCCACAGGGTTATTACACTGAAGCTTTCTTT
CASSPQGYYTEAFF
>few|TRBV2|TRBD2|TRBJ2-1
TGTGCCAGCAGTTCAGGGGGACTAGCGGGAGCTAGGGAGCAGTTCTTC
CASSSGGLAGAREQFF
>-|TRBV5-6|TRBD1|TRBJ1-2
TGTGCCAGCAGCTTTGGGACAGACTATGGCTACACCTTC
CASSFGTDYGYTF
>-|TRBV27|-|TRBJ1-5
TGTGCCAGTGACAATCAGGGGCTGGGCAATCAGCCCCAGCATTTT
CASDNQGLGNQPQHF
>-|TRBV27|TRBD2|TRBJ2-7
TGTGCCAGCAGTTTCGGGGGGACCTACGAGCAGTACTTC
CASSFGGTYEQYF
>-|TRBV4-3|TRBD1|TRBJ1-5
TGCGCCAGCAGCCAAGATGGGACAGGGAATCAGCCCCAGCATTTT
CASSQDGTGNQPQHF
>few|TRBV5-1|TRBD2|TRBJ2-1
TGCGCCAGCAGCCGGGAACTAGCGGGAGCTAATGAGCAGTTCTTC
CASSRELAGANEQFF
>-|TRBV7-9|TRBD1|TRBJ2-5
TGTGCCATCCCTAAGGGGGCGGCAGGGGGTATGGAGACCCAGTACTTC
CAIPKGAAGGMETQYF
>-|TRBV7-2|TRBD1|TRBJ2-1
TGTGCCAGCAGCTTAGGGGGACAGCGGCTGATCCATGAGCAGTTCTTC
CASSLGGQRLIHEQFF
>-|TRBV2|TRBD2|TRBJ2-1
TGTGCCAGCAGTGTTCCCGGGAGGGCCCAGTTCTTC
CASSVPGRAQFF
>-|TRBV7-9|TRBD1|TRBJ1-5
TGTGCCAGCAGCCCGGGACAGGGAGGTAATCAGCCCCAGCATTTT
CASSPGQGGNQPQHF
>-|TRBV28|-|TRBJ1-4
TGTGCCAGCAGTTTATTACATGCAACTAATGAAAAACTGTTTTTT
CASSLLHATNEKLFF
>-|TRBV4-3|TRBD1|TRBJ1-1
TGCGCCAGCAGCCAAGATGACGACAGGGCTGGGTTGAACACTGAAGCTTTCTTT
CASSQDDDRAGLNTEAFF
>-|TRBV7-8|TRBD2|TRBJ2-1
TGTGCCAGCAGCTTAACAGGACTAGCGGGAGTGGTGAGAGCTAATGAGCAGTTCTTC
CASSLTGLAGVVRANEQFF
>-|TRBV5-4|TRBD1|TRBJ2-6
TGTGCCAGCAGCGCTTGGGGACTCGACAGGGGGCTCTCTGGGGCCAACGTCCTGACTTTC
CASSAWGLDRGLSGANVLTF
>-|TRBV4-3|TRBD2|TRBJ2-5
TGCGCCAGCAGCCGAGGACTAGCGGGGGACGGAGAGACCCAGTACTTC
CASSRGLAGDGETQYF
>few|TRBV5-3|TRBD1|TRBJ2-1
TGTGCCAGAAGCTGGTCCGGGACAGGGGGCTTCACATACAATGAGCAGTTCTTC
CARSWSGTGGFTYNEQFF
>few|TRBV2|-|TRBJ1-5
TGTGCCAGCAGTGGTGGGACTGTCTCCCCCCAGCATTTT
CASSGGTVSPQHF
>-|TRBV9|TRBD1|TRBJ1-2
TGTGCCAGCAGCAGGACAGGGTCGGGCGCGTCCTATGGCTACACCTTC
CASSRTGSGASYGYTF
>-|TRBV30|-|TRBJ1-4
TGTGCCTGGAGGCGACTTGCAGGGGCCGAACTGTTTTTT
CAWRRLAGAELFF
>-|TRBV7-2|-|TRBJ1-4
TGTGCCAGCAGCCAAAAACAGGGCCCTAATGAAAAACTGTTTTTT
CASSQKQGPNEKLFF
>-|TRBV2|-|TRBJ1-1
TGTGCCAGCAGTGAGGGGCGGGGGGTCGGGACTGAAGCTTTCTTT
CASSEGRGVGTEAFF
>-|TRBV11-3|TRBD2|TRBJ2-3
TGTGCCAGCAGCTTAGGCCGACTAGCGGGGGAGGAATTAGATACGCAGTATTTT
CASSLGRLAGEELDTQYF
>-|TRBV13|-|TRBJ1-2
TGTGCCAGCAGCTTCCTACTCTTGGACAGTAACTATGGCTACACCTTC
CASSFLLLDSNYGYTF
>-|TRBV18|TRBD1|TRBJ1-5
TGTGCCAGCTCACCGGGACAGGGAGGGGAGCCCCAGCATTTT
CASSPGQGGEPQHF
>few|TRBV5-4|TRBD2|TRBJ2-2
TGTGCCAGCAGCTCGTGGGGGGGGAGCAGGTCAGGGGAGCTGTTTTTT
CASSSWGGSRSGELFF
>-|TRBV7-9|TRBD1|TRBJ1-1
TGTGCCAGCAGCCATGGGACAGCTGAAGCTTTCTTT
CASSHGTAEAFF
>-|TRBV11-2|-|TRBJ1-6
TGTGCCAGCAGCGTACAGGGCCGCGGGAATTCACCCCTCCACTTT
CASSVQGRGNSPLHF
>-|TRBV6-5|TRBD1|TRBJ1-1
TGTGCCAGCAGTGGGGACAGAGCGATCACTGAAGCTTTCTTT
CASSGDRAITEAFF
>-|TRBV7-3|-|TRBJ2-1
TGTGCCAGCAGCTTAAGGACTAGGGGGGACTCCTACAATGAGCAGTTCTTC
CASSLRTRGDSYNEQFF
>once|TRBV29-1|-|TRBJ1-1
TGCAGCGTGGATACCGGGAATAGAGGCACTGAAGCTTTCTTT
CSVDTGNRGTEAFF
>-|TRBV7-8|TRBD2|TRBJ2-3
TGTGCCAGCAGCTTCGGGGGGTTTAGAGATACGCAGTATTTT
CASSFGGFRDTQYF
>-|TRBV19|-|TRBJ1-1
TGTGCCAGTAGTTATAGCTTAAACACTGAAGCTTTCTTT
CASSYSLNTEAFF
>-|TRBV19|-|TRBJ2-7
TGTGCCAGTAGTATAGGGTCGGAGGGGCTTTACGAGCAGTACTTC
CASSIGSEGLYEQYF
>few|TRBV30|-|TRBJ2-7
TGTGCCTGGAGTCAGGGACTTACTAATTACGAGCAGTACTTC
CAWSQGLTNYEQYF
>-|TRBV2|-|TRBJ2-7
TGTGCCAGCAGGGGCATTGGTCAACCAGGCTACGAGCAGTACTTC
CASRGIGQPGYEQYF
>few|TRBV29-1|-|TRBJ2-1
TGCAGCGTTGAGTCCAGGGGGGTTAAAAATGAGCAGTTCTTC
CSVESRGVKNEQFF
>-|TRBV11-3|-|TRBJ2-7
TGTGCCAGCAGCTTAGATCTGACTCAGAACTCCTACGAGCAGTACTTC
CASSLDLTQNSYEQYF
>-|TRBV11-2|-|TRBJ2-6
TGTGCCAGCAGCTTAATCCGTCAGGCTGGGGCCAACGTCCTGACTTTC
CASSLIRQAGANVLTF
>-|TRBV11-2|-|TRBJ2-7
TGTGCCAGCAGCTTCGCGACAAACCTATACGAGCAGTACTTC
CASSFATNLYEQYF
>-|TRBV4-3|TRBD2|TRBJ2-7
TGCGCCAGCAGCCAAGGACTAGCGGGAGGGCAGGGGGAGCAGTACTTC
CASSQGLAGGQGEQYF
>-|TRBV6-5|-|TRBJ1-1
TGTGCCAGCAGTTACGGGGGGTGGGACACTGAAGCTTTCTTT
CASSYGGWDTEAFF
>-|TRBV30|TRBD1|TRBJ2-2
TGTGCCTGGAGACTCCAAGTGGACAGGGGGTATGACGGGGAGCTGTTTTTT
CAWRLQVDRGYDGELFF
>few|TRBV19|TRBD1|TRBJ2-7
TGTGCCAGTAGTATGCGACAGGGGACCTACGAGCAGTACTTC
CASSMRQGTYEQYF
>-|TRBV19|-|TRBJ2-7
TGTGCCAGTAGCCCCTTTAACGGGGGGCGCGACGAGCAGTACTTC
CASSPFNGGRDEQYF
>-|TRBV5-1|-|TRBJ2-2
TGCGCCAGCAGCTTGGTACAGGGCATCAACACCGGGGAGCTGTTTTTT
CASSLVQGINTGELFF
>-|TRBV5-6|-|TRBJ2-7
TGTGCCAGCAGCAGGACAAGACCCTACGAGCAGTACTTC
CASSRTRPYEQYF
>-|TRBV4-3|TRBD2|TRBJ2-1
TGCGCCAGCAGCCAAGCCGTCGCTAGCGGGAGTAGGGTGCAGTTCTTC
CASSQAVASGSRVQFF
>-|TRBV5-4|TRBD1|TRBJ1-2
TGTGCCAGCAGCTTGTGGACAGGACCCCCGGGCTACACCTTC
CASSLWTGPPGYTF
>-|TRBV6-5|-|TRBJ1-2
TGTGCCAGCACCCTCGGTCGGCAGGCCTATGGCTACACCTTC
CASTLGRQAYGYTF
>-|TRBV6-1|-|TRBJ2-7
TGTGCCAGCAGTGAAGGGCCCTTTGGAGATTACGAGCAGTACTTC
CASSEGPFGDYEQYF
>once|TRBV7-2|TRBD1|TRBJ1-2
TGTGCCAGCAGCTTAAACCCCACGACAGGGGGAAAGGGCTACACCTTC
CASSLNPTTGGKGYTF